The 21 T cell receptor beta chains listed next were all sequenced from one sample in a study of T cells in Graves' hyperthyroidism and ophthalmopathy. Amplified regions were TCR beta CDR3 sequences from RNA transcripts. The HTBI primer set served for first-round RT-PCR of the TCR CDR3. TCRdb recomputed calls from the multiplex PCR reads with MiXCR, one row per CDR3 protein. The sample has 500,000 to 600,000 distinct CDR3 sequences; roughly a sixth are singletons. Sequences were obtained from blood. All receptors derive from a woman between 18 and 30 years old with Graves' hyperthyroidism.

V gene TRBV28 combines with J gene TRBJ2-4, with D unresolved. The germline V gene has CDR1 MDHEN and CDR2 SYDVKM. The V and J ends lost 3 bases and 9 bases respectively, with 9 bases between them. This CDR3 spans 12 amino acids. The CDR3 is CASSFGGGIQYF. CDR3 nucleotide sequence: TGTGCCAGCAGTTTCGGCGGCGGCATTCAGTACTTC. Full variable domain (rest looked up from reference TRBV28 and TRBJ2-4): DVKVTQSSRYLVKRTGEKVFLECVQDMDHENMFWYRQDPGLGLRLIYFSYDVKMKEKGDIPEGYSVSREKKERFSLILESASTNQTSMYLCASSFGGGIQYFGAGTRLSVL.

The chain recombines TRBV24-1 with TRBJ2-3; D possibly corresponds to TRBD1 (6 bases). The CDR3 length is 18 residues. The V end lost 1 base, the J end lost 2 bases, and 18 bases lay between the germline ends. The germline gives CDR1 KGHDR, CDR2 SFDVKD. The CDR3 loop is CATSDFRTAADNTDTQYF. The CDR3 bases are TGTGCCACCAGTGATTTCCGGACAGCCGCGGATAACACAGATACGCAGTATTTT.

The chain links TRBV30 to TRBJ2-2; D remains ambiguous. V lost 0 bases to trimming and J lost 2 bases, with 10 bases between them. Germline V gene data show CDR1 as GTSNPN and CDR2 as SVGIG (reference sequence). This CDR3 region has 15 residues. As DNA, the CDR3 is TGTGCCTGGAGTGTAGGTCAGGTTAACACCGGGGAGCTGTTTTTT. Amino acid sequence: CAWSVGQVNTGELFF. The full variable domain, its missing parts supplied by reference TRBV30 and TRBJ2-2, is SQTIHQWPATLVQPVGSPLSLECTVEGTSNPNLYWYRQAAGRGLQLLFYSVGIGQISSEVPQNLSASRPQDRQFILSSKKLLLSDSGFYLCAWSVGQVNTGELFFGEGSRLTVL.

This clonotype has ten or more counts. The gene calls are TRBV27 and TRBJ2-7; D tentatively fits TRBD1 or TRBD2 (6 bases each). The V end was cut by 5 bases, the J end by 1 base, with 15 bases between. CDR1 and CDR2 from the germline V gene are MNHEY and SMNVEV (reference sequence). The CDR3 runs 15 residues. CDR3 DNA: TGTGCCAGCAGTCCTTACGCGGGACAATCCTACGAGCAGTACTTC. It specifies CASSPYAGQSYEQYF.

This clonotype was seen more than once but under ten times. The chain has TRBV7-9 and TRBJ2-7, with D unresolved. The CDR3 is 12 amino acids. The germline V gene encodes CDR1 SEHNR and CDR2 FQNEAQ (reference sequence). The V end lost 3 bases, the J end lost 5 bases, and 8 bases lay between the germline ends. The CDR3 sequence is CASSLGLNEQYF. In nucleotides, the CDR3 is TGTGCCAGCAGCTTGGGCCTGAACGAGCAGTACTTC.

This clonotype was seen more than once but under ten times. V and J are TRBV20-1 and TRBJ2-3, with unresolved D. CDR3 length equals 12 residues. V lost 1 base and J lost 4, with 6 bases in between. CDR1 and CDR2 (germline): DFQATT, SNEGSKA (reference sequence). The CDR3 spells CSARGVADTQYF. The CDR3 nucleotides are TGCAGTGCTAGAGGAGTCGCAGATACGCAGTATTTT.

J is TRBJ1-1 and V is TRBV2, with D perhaps TRBD1 (6 bases). V was shortened by 8 bases and J by 5 bases, with 21 bases between the two germline ends. Germline CDR1 reads SNHLY; CDR2 reads FYNNEI. This CDR3 comprises 15 residues. In DNA form, the CDR3 reads TGTGCCAGCCGGGCCCCCTTGAGAGGGGGAACTGAAGCTTTCTTT. It is translated as CASRAPLRGGTEAFF.

This clonotype was observed a handful of times. The V gene is TRBV28, the J gene TRBJ1-4, with D hard to call. V shed 8 bases and J shed 7 bases, with 11 bases lying between them. The CDR3 sequence is 12 residues long. In germline, CDR1 is MDHEN, CDR2 SYDVKM. CDR3 nucleotide sequence: TGTGCCAGCCTGGGGAGAGTTGAAAAACTGTTTTTT. This gives the protein CASLGRVEKLFF.

This clonotype came up a few times. The chain carries TRBV7-2 and TRBJ2-5; D is possibly TRBD1 or TRBD2 (6 bases each). Per germline, CDR1 SGHTA and CDR2 FQGNSA. Trimming took 1 base from V and 1 from J, leaving 13 bases between them. CDR3 length equals 16 residues. CDR3 sequence (DNA): TGTGCCAGCAGCTTAGGGCGCAGGGGAGGCCAAGAGACCCAGTACTTC. Protein sequence: CASSLGRRGGQETQYF.

This rearrangement joins TRBV6-5 to TRBJ1-4; no firm D call. V was shortened by 0 bases and J by 7 bases, with 27 bases between the two germline ends. The germline V gene has CDR1 MNHEY and CDR2 SVGAGI. The CDR3 sequence is 20 residues long. This CDR3 reads CASSYSSRNGLVLPGEKLFF. The CDR3 region has the DNA TGTGCCAGCAGTTACTCGAGCAGGAATGGGCTCGTTCTCCCGGGTGAAAAACTGTTTTTT.

There are a few counts of this clonotype. V usage is TRBV27 and J usage is TRBJ2-1; 11 nucleotides match TRBD2. The CDR3 spans 15 residues. Losses at the gene ends were 5 bases for V and 7 bases for J; bases not matched to a gene: 7. Germline V gene sequence: CDR1 MNHEY, CDR2 SMNVEV (reference sequence). CDR3 residues: CASSLTSGTGNEQFF. In nucleotides, the CDR3 is TGTGCCAGCAGTCTGACTAGCGGGACGGGGAATGAGCAGTTCTTC.

The sample holds many counts of this clonotype. The rearrangement joins TRBV20-1 to TRBJ2-7, with 8 bases that match TRBD1. This CDR3 has 17 residues. Germline CDR1 and CDR2: DFQATT and SNEGSKA (reference sequence). V gave up 1 base and J gave up 4 bases; unmatched junction bases: 15. The CDR3 DNA follows: TGCAGTGCTAGAGGTTTACTTGCGGGACAGGACCCGTACGAGCAGTACTTC. Amino acids: CSARGLLAGQDPYEQYF.

Many counts were recorded for this clonotype. The chain joins TRBV12-3 or TRBV12-4 to TRBJ2-7; D is ambiguous. V gave up 6 bases and J gave up 0 bases, with 9 bases separating them. CDR3 length equals 13 residues. For the CDR3, the DNA is TGTGCCAGCAGGGACGGTACCTCCTACGAGCAGTACTTC. It translates to CASRDGTSYEQYF.

In its sample, this clonotype was seen many times. The chain joins TRBV15 to TRBJ2-5, with no clear D. Trimming shortened V by 1 base and J by 2 bases, and 8 bases separated the two germline ends. Germline V gene sequence: CDR1 LNHNV, CDR2 YYDKDF (reference sequence). This CDR3 is built from 14 residues. The CDR3 loop reads CATSRGTDQETQYF. In nucleotides, the CDR3 is TGTGCCACCAGCAGAGGAACGGATCAAGAGACCCAGTACTTC.

This chain connects TRBV5-1 to TRBJ1-6, with D possibly TRBD1 on 5 matching bases. CDR1 and CDR2 (germline): SGHRS, YFSETQ. Trimming pared 6 bases from V and 4 bases from J, leaving 11 bases between. This CDR3 spans 14 amino acids. The chain's CDR3 is CASTGESYNSPLHF. The CDR3 DNA reads as TGCGCCAGCACGGGGGAGAGTTATAATTCACCCCTCCACTTT.

The chain couples TRBV5-1 to TRBJ2-1, with D possibly TRBD2 on 5 matching bases. This CDR3 is 14 amino acids long. Germline values: CDR1 SGHRS, CDR2 YFSETQ. V lost 5 bases to trimming and J lost 6 bases, with 15 bases between them. CDR3 in DNA: TGCGCCAGCAGTGGGCAGACTGCGGGCAATGAGCAGTTCTTC. Amino acids: CASSGQTAGNEQFF.

The V gene is TRBV7-9, the J gene TRBJ2-7, with a possible D match to TRBD2 (6 bases). CDR1 is SEHNR and CDR2 is FQNEAQ in the germline V gene (reference sequence). Between the trimmed V and J ends, which lost 4 bases and 4 bases, there was a span of 17 bases. The CDR3 consists of 15 residues. CDR3 amino acids: CASSSWGETAYEQYF. In nucleotides, the CDR3 is TGTGCCAGCAGCTCCTGGGGGGAGACGGCTTACGAGCAGTACTTC.

The chain carries TRBV6-2 or TRBV6-3 and TRBJ2-1; 7 nucleotides agree with TRBD2. The V and J ends lost 0 bases and 7 bases, in that order; junction bases with no gene match: 6. Per the germline V gene, CDR1 is MNHEY and CDR2 is SVGEGT. The CDR3 loop spans 15 amino acids. The CDR3 loop reads CASSYSGGDHNEQFF. CDR3 nucleotides: TGTGCCAGCAGTTACTCGGGAGGGGATCATAATGAGCAGTTCTTC.

In this sample, this clonotype turned up many times. The chain is built from TRBV18 and TRBJ1-1; TRBD1 matches at 8 bases. With 2 bases clipped from V and 4 bases from J, the junction kept 9 bases outside the gene matches. Germline CDR1 reads KGHSH; CDR2 reads LQKENI. The CDR3 contains 16 residues. The CDR3 loop is CASSPGAGGAGTEAFF. The CDR3 DNA reads as TGTGCCAGCTCACCAGGGGCAGGGGGCGCCGGCACTGAAGCTTTCTTT.

At least ten counts were recorded for this clonotype. The chain employs TRBV5-1 and TRBJ1-2; D gene ambiguous. CDR3 size: 16 residues. Germline CDR1 and CDR2: SGHRS and YFSETQ. Trimming removed 6 bases at V and 3 bases at J, with 21 bases between. CDR3 nucleotide sequence: TGCGCCAGCACTCCAGGCCCCGGATCTTCACACTATGGCTACACCTTC. Its protein product is CASTPGPGSSHYGYTF.

Ten or more counts support this clonotype. The chain couples TRBV11-2 to TRBJ1-5; no clear D gene. Germline assignment: CDR1 SGHAT and CDR2 FQNNGV. The length of the CDR3 is 13 residues. V was trimmed by 5 bases and J by 3 bases, leaving 8 bases between them. CDR3 loop: CASSLVANQPQHF. The DNA of the CDR3 is TGTGCCAGCAGCCTGGTAGCCAATCAGCCCCAGCATTTT.